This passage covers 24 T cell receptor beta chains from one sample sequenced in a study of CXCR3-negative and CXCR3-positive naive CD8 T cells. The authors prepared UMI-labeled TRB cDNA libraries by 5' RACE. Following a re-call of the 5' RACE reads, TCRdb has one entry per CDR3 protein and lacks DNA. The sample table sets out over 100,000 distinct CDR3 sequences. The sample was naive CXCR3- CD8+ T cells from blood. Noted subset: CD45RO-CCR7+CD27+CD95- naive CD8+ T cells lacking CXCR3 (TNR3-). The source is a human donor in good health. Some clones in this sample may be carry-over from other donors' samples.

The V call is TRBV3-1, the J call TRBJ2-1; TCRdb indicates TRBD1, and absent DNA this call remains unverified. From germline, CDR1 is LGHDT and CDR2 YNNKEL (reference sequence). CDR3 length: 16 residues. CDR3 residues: CASSPEGGPTGDERFF.

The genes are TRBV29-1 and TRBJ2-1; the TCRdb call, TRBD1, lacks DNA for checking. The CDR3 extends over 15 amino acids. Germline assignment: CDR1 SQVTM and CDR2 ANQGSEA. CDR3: CSVYGGLAPDNEQFF.

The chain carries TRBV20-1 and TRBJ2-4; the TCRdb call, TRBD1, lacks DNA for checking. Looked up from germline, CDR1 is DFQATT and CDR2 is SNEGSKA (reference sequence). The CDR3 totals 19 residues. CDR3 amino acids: CSARVPGRGRSLAKNIQYF.

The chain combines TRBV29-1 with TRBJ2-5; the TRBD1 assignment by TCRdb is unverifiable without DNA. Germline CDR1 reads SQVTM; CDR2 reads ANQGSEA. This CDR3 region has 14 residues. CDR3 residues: CSVGPAWGLETQYF.

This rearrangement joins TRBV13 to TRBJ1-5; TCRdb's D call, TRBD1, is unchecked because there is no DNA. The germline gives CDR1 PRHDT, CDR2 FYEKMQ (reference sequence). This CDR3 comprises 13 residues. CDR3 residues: CASSSGGGQPQHF.

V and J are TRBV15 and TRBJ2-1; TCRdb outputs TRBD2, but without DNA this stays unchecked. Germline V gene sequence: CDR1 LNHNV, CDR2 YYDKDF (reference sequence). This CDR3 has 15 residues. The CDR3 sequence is CATSRGASGGDEQFF.

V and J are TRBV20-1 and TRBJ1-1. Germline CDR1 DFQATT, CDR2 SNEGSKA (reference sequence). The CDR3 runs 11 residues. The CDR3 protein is CSAMDNTEAFF.

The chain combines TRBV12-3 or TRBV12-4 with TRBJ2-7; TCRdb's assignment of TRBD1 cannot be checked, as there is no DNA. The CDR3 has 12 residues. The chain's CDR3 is CASTDRAREQYF.

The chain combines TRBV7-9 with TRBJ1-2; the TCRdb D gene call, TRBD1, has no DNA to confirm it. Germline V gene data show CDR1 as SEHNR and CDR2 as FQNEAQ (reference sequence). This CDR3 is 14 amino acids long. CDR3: CASSSQGRNYGYTF.

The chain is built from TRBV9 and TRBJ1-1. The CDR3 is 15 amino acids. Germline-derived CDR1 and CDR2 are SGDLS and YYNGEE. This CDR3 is CASSPPGGIGTEAFF.

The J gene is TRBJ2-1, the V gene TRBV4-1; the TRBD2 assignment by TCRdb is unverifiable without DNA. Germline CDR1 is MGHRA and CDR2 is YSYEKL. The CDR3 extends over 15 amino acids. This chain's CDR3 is CASSQAAGGRNEQFF.

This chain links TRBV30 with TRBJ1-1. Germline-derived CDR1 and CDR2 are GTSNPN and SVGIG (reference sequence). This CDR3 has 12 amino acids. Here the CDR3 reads CAWSLSDTEAFF.

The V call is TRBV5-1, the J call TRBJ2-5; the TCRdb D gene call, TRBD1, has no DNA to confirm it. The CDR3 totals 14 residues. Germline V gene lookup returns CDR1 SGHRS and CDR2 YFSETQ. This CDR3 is CASSFGTGQETQYF.

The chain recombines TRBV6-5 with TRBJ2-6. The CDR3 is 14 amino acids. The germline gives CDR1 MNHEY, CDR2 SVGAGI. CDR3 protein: CASSENSGANVLTF.

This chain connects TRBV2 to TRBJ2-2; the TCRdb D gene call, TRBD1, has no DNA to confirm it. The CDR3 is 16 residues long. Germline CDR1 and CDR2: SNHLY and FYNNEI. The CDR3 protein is CASSEYQGARGGELFF.

The CDR3 loop reads CASSFSGDEDEQFF. The V and J genes are TRBV6-5 and TRBJ2-1; TCRdb's D call of TRBD2 is untestable without DNA. CDR1 and CDR2 (germline): MNHEY, SVGAGI. This CDR3 comprises 14 residues.

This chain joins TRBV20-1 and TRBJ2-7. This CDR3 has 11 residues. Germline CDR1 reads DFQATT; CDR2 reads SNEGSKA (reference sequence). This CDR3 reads CSARPNYEQYF.

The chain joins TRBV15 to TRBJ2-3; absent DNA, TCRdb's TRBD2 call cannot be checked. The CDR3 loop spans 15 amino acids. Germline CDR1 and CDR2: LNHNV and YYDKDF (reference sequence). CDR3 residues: CATSRKREAADTQYF.

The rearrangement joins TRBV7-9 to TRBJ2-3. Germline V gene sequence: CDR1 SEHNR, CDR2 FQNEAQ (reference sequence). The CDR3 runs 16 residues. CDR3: CASSQQTTPFTDTQYF. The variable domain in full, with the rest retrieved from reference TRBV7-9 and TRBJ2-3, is DTGVSQNPRHKITKRGQNVTFRCDPISEHNRLYWYRQTLGQGPEFLTYFQNEAQLEKSRLLSDRFSAERPKGSFSTLEIQRTEQGDSAMYLCASSQQTTPFTDTQYFGPGTRLTVL.

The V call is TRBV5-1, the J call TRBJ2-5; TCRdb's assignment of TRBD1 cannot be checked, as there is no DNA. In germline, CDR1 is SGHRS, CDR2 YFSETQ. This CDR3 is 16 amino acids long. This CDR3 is CASSLGLGQMAETQYF.

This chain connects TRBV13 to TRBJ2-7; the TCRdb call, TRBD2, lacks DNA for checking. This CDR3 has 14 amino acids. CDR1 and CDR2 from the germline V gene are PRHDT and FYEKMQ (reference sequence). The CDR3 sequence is CASSFRGLLREQYF.

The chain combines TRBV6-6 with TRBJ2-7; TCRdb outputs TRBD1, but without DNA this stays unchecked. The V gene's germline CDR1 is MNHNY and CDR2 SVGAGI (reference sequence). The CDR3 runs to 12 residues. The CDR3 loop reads CASSRDSHEQYF.

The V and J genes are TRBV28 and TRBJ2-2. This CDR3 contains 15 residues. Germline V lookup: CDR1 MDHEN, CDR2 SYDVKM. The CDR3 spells CASSRVFPNTGELFF.

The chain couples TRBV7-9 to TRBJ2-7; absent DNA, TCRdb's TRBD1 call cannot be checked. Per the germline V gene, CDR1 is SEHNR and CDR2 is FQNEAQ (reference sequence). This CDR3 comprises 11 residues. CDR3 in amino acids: CSSSPDSEQYF.